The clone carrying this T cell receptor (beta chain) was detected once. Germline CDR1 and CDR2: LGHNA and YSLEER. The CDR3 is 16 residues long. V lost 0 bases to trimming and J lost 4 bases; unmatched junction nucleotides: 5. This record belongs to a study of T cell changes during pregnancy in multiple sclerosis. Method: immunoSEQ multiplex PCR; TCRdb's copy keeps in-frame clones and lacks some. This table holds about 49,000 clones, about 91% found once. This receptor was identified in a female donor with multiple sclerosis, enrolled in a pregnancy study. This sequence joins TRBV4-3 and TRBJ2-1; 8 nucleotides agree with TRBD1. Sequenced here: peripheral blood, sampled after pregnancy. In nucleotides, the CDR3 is TGCGCCAGCAGCCAAGAACGACAGGGGTTATACAATGAGCAGTTCTTC. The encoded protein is CASSQERQGLYNEQFF.